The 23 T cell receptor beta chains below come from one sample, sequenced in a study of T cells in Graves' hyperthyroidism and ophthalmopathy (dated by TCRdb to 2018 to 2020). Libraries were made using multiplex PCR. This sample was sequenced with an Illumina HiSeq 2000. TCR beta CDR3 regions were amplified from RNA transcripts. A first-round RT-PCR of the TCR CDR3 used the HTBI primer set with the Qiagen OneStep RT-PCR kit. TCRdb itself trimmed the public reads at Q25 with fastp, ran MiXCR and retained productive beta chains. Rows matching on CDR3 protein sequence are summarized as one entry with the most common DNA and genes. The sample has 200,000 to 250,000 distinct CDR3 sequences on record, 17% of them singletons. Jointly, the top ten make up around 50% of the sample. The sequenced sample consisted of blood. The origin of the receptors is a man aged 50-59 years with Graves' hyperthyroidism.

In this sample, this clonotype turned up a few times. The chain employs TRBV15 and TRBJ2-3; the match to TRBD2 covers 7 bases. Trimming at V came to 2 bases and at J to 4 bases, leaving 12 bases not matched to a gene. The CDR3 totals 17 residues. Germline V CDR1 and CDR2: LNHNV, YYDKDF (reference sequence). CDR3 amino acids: CATSRPFSGRAPDTQYF. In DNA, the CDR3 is TGTGCCACCAGCAGACCGTTCAGTGGGAGGGCCCCAGATACGCAGTATTTT.

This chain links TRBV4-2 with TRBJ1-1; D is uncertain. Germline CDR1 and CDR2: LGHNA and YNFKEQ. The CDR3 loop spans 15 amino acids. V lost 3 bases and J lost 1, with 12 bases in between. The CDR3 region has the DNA TGTGCCAGCAGCCATTTGGGAGGACGGAACACTGAAGCTTTCTTT. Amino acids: CASSHLGGRNTEAFF.

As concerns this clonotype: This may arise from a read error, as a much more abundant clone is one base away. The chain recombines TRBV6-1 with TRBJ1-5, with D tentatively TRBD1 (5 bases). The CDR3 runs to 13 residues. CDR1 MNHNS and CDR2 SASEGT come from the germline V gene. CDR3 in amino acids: CAIKGIEDQPRHF. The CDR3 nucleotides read TGTGCCATCAAGGGGATTGAAGATCAGCCCCGGCATTTT.

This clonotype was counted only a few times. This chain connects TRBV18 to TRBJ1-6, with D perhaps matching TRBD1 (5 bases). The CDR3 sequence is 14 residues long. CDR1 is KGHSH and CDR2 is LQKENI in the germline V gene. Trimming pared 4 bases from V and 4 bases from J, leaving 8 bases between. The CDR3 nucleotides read TGTGCCAGCTCACTCCAGGGATATAATTCACCCCTCCACTTT. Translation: CASSLQGYNSPLHF.

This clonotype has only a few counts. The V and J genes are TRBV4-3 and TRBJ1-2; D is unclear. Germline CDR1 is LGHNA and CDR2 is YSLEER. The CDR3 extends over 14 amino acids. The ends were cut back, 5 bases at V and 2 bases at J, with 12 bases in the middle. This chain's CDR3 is CASSGKYRNYGYTF. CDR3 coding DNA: TGCGCCAGCAGCGGCAAGTACAGAAACTATGGCTACACCTTC.

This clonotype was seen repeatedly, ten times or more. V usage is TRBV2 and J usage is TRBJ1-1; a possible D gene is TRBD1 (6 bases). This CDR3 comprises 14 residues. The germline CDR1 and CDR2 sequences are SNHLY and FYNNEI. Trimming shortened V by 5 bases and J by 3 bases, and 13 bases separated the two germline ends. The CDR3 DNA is TGTGCCAGCAGTATCGGGGGCTACGACACTGAAGCTTTCTTT. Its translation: CASSIGGYDTEAFF. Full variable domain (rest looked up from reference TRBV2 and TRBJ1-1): EPEVTQTPSHQVTQMGQEVILRCVPISNHLYFYWYRQILGQKVEFLVSFYNNEISEKSEIFDDQFSVERPDGSNFTLKIRSTKLEDSAMYFCASSIGGYDTEAFFGQGTRLTVV.

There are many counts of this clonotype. CDR3 coding DNA: TGTGCCTGGAGGCTACAGGGAGATACGCAGTATTTT. It codes for CAWRLQGDTQYF. V is TRBV30 and J is TRBJ2-3, with D possibly TRBD1 on 6 matching bases. Trimming pared 3 bases from V and 5 bases from J, leaving 9 bases between. The germline V gene encodes CDR1 GTSNPN and CDR2 SVGIG (reference sequence). The CDR3 extends over 12 amino acids.

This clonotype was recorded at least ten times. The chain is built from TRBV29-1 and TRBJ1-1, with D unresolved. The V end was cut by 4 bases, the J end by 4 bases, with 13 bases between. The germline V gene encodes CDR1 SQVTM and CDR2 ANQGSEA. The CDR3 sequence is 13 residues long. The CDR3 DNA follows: TGCAGCGTTGCCCTAACGAGTGGCACTGAAGCTTTCTTT. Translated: CSVALTSGTEAFF.

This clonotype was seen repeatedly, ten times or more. CDR3 nucleotides: TGTGCCAGCAGCTTACAAGGGACTAGCGCGGAGACCCAGTACTTC. It translates to CASSLQGTSAETQYF. The chain couples TRBV7-2 to TRBJ2-5; 10 bases agree with TRBD2. Trimming cost V 2 bases and J 5 bases; bases outside gene matches: 5. This CDR3 is built from 15 residues. Germline CDR1 SGHTA, CDR2 FQGNSA.

CDR3 bases: TGCAGTGCCTGGGGGCAGGGGGGAGAGACCCAGTACTTC. Protein product: CSAWGQGGETQYF. The V and J genes are TRBV20-1 and TRBJ2-5; a weak D match, TRBD1 (7 bases). Germline CDR1 is DFQATT and CDR2 is SNEGSKA (reference sequence). The CDR3 consists of 13 residues. With 6 bases removed from V and 4 bases from J, the gap between germline ends came to 15 bases.

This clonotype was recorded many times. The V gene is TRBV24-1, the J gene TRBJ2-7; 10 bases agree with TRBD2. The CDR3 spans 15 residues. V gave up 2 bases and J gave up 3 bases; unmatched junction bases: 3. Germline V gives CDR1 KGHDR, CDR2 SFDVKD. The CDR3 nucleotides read TGTGCCACCAGTGATTCCAGGACTAGCGGCTACGAGCAGTACTTC. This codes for CATSDSRTSGYEQYF.

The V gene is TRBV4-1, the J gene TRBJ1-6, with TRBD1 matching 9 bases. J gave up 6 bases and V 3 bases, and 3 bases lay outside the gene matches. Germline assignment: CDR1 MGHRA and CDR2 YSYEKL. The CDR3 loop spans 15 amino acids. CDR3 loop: CASSHQQGANSPLHF. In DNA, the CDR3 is TGCGCCAGCAGCCATCAACAGGGGGCTAATTCACCCCTCCACTTT.

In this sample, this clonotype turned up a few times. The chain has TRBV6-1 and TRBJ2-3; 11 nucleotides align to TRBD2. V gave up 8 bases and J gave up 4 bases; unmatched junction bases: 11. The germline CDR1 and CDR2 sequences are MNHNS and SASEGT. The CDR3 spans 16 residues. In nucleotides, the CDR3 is TGTGCCAGCCGAAGATCTAGCGGGAGGTTTCCAGATACGCAGTATTTT. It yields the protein CASRRSSGRFPDTQYF.

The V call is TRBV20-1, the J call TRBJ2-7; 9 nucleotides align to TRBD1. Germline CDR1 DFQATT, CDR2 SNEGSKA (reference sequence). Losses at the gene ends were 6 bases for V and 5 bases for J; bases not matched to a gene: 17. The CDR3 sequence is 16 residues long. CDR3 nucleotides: TGCAGTGCCCCCCAATTGCGCGGGACAGGGATCAACGAGCAGTACTTC. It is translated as CSAPQLRGTGINEQYF.

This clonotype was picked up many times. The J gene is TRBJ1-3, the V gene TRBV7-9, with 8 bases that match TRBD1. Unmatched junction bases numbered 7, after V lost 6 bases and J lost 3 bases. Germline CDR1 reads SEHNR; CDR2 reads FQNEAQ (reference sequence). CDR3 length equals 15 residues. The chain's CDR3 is CASSSDRGSGNTIYF. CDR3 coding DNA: TGTGCCAGCAGTTCAGACAGGGGCAGTGGAAACACCATATATTTT.

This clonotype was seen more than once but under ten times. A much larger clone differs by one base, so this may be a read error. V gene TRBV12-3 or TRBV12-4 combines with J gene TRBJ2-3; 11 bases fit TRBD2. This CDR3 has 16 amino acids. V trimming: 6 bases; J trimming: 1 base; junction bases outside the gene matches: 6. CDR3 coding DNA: TGTGCCAGCAGCCCAACTAGCGGGAGCGGCACAGATACGCAGTATTTT. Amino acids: CASSPTSGSGTDTQYF.

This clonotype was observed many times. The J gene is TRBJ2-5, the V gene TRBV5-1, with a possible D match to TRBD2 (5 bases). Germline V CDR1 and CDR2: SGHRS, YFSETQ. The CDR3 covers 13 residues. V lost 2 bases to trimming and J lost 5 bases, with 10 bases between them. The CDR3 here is CASSLLVGETQYF. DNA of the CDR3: TGCGCCAGCAGCTTACTAGTGGGGGAGACCCAGTACTTC.

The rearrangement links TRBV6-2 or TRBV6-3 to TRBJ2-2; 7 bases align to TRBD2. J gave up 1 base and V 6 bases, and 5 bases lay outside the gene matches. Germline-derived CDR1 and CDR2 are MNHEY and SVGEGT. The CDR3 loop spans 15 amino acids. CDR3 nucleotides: TGTGCCAGCAGCCGGACTAGTTGGAACACCGGGGAGCTGTTTTTT. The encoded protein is CASSRTSWNTGELFF.

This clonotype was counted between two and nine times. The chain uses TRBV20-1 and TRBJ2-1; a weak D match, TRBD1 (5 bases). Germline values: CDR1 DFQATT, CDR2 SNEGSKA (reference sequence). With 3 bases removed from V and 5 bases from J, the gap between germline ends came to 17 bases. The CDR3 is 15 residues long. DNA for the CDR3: TGCAGTGCTAGGTTGGGGCCCGCTATGAACAATGAGCAGTTCTTC. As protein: CSARLGPAMNNEQFF.

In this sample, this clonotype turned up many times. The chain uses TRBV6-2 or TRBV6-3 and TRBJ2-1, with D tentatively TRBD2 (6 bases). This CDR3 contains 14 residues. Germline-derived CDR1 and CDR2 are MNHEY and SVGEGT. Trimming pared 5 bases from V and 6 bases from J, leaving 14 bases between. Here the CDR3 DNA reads TGTGCCAGCAGTCAAGGGAGGAGGGCCAATGAGCAGTTCTTC. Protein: CASSQGRRANEQFF.

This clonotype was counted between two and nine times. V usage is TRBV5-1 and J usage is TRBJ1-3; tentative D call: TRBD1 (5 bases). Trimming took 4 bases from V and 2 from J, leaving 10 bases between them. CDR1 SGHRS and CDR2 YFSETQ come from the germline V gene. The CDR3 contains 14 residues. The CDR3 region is CASSMGRAGNTIYF. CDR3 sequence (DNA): TGCGCCAGCAGCATGGGACGGGCTGGAAACACCATATATTTT.

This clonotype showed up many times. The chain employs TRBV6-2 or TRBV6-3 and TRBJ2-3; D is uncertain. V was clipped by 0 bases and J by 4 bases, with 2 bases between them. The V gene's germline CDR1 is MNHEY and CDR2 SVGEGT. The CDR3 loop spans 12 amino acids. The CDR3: CASSYSSDTQYF. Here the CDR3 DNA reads TGTGCCAGCAGTTACTCGTCAGATACGCAGTATTTT.

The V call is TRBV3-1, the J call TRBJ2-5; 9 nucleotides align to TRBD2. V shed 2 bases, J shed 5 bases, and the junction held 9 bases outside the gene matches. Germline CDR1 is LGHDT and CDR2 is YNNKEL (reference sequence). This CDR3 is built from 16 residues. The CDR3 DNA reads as TGTGCCAGCAGCCAATTGGCCGGGACTAGCTACGAGACCCAGTACTTC. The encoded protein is CASSQLAGTSYETQYF.